Listed below are T cell receptor beta chains from one sample, sequenced in a study of PD-1 blockade in classical Hodgkin lymphoma. Sequenced by immunoSEQ multiplex PCR; TCRdb stores in-frame clones only, minus some. The table shows tens of thousands of clones, with 88% occurring only once. The sequencing used peripheral blood mononuclear cells (PBMCs), collected at baseline. These receptor sequences come from a human donor with classical Hodgkin lymphoma. Both conserved end residues are part of each CDR3.

>TRBJ1-6|TRBV7-2
CASSLAGVWQGYSPLHF
>TRBJ2-5|TRBV29-1
CSVDVPSGVSETQYF
>TRBJ2-3|TRBV5-4
CASSLAGELVGTDTQYF
>TRBJ1-1|TRBV19
CASSISSSPNTEAFF
>TRBJ2-2|TRBV5-1
CASSGTSGIGELFF
>TRBJ2-5|TRBV29-1
CSAGQGEPETQYF
>TRBJ2-7|TRBV27
CATTNHGSGSPEQYF
>TRBJ2-5|TRBV6-1
CASSESGPVETQYF
>TRBJ2-7|TRBV28
CASSLIGGSNEQYF
>TRBJ2-5|TRBV10-2
CASSESKWETQYF
>TRBJ2-5|TRBV9
CASSVAGGEETQYF
>TRBJ2-7|TRBV5-1
CASSTTSGRYEQYF
>TRBJ1-2|TRBV5-1
CASRTFGGDYGYTF
>TRBJ1-4|TRBV5-8
CASSPLSGQTLFEKLFF
>TRBJ1-5|TRBV7-6
CASSSTGGQPQHF
>TRBJ2-1|TRBV19
CASSTKTSGIGYNEQFF
>TRBJ1-2|TRBV6-5
CASREGPTGYTF
>TRBJ2-5|TRBV5-1
CASSFGLAGGWQETQYF
>TRBJ1-4|TRBV11-1
CASSNFNTAQEEKLFF
>TRBJ2-6|TRBV6-5
CASRELSGANVLTF
>TRBJ2-7|TRBV5-1
CASSLAATAEQYF
>TRBJ1-3|TRBV4-3
CASSQAIGGASGNTIYF
>TRBJ1-3|TRBV6-5
CASSYRGVDSGNTIYF
>TRBJ1-4|TRBV5-1
CASSSVVNEKLFF
>TRBJ1-4|TRBV2
CASSGQGRREKLFF
>TRBJ1-4|TRBV29-1
CSVGGPTNEKLFF
>TRBJ1-2|TRBV16
CASSQQTMNGYTF
>TRBJ2-1|TRBV29-1
CSVAYSGLGEQFF
>TRBJ1-2|TRBV6-6
CASSGDRPSNYGYTF
>TRBJ2-3|TRBV2
CASSEFGTGGSTDTQYF
>TRBJ2-7|TRBV11-2
CASSPSPGTSAYEQYF
>TRBJ1-3|TRBV2
CASSEAMASRAGNTIYF
>TRBJ2-2|TRBV29-1
CSVERGAGELFF
>TRBJ1-4|TRBV7-9
CASRDGGVNEKLFF
>TRBJ1-1|TRBV9
CASSVGGGPPTKNTEAFF
>TRBJ1-1|TRBV15
CATSRDRLAFSVAEAFF
>TRBJ2-1|TRBV5-1
CASNLAGALGYNEQFF
>TRBJ2-1|TRBV18
CASSPRLAGVGEQFF
>TRBJ2-7|TRBV5-1
CASSLTGLSSYEQYF
>TRBJ2-7|TRBV25-1
CASSEPGQKSYEQYF
>TRBJ2-3|TRBV2
CASTPPGSDTQYF
>TRBJ1-1|TRBV10-1
CASSDGGRNTEAFF
>TRBJ1-2|TRBV4-2
CASSHIPSDRDFYGYTF